The text below deals with one T cell receptor (beta chain). Antigen specificity is unknown. The record originates from a study of T-cell reconstitution after alpha-beta-depleted transplantation in children. Molecular barcoding with unique molecular identifiers was used for the TCRbeta library. TCRdb reanalysed the PCR reads using MiXCR and keeps one entry per CDR3 protein. The repertoire holds some 440,000 distinct CDR3 sequences, with about a sixth as singletons. General study findings and limits: In some patients, recipient T cells and intrathymic progenitors surviving conditioning explained high day-60 diversity.

V shed 5 bases and J 10 bases; nucleotides not matched to a gene: 5. There are 12 residues in the CDR3. V is TRBV12-3 or TRBV12-4 and J is TRBJ2-3; 8 positions match TRBD1. The sequences come from PBMCs, mostly from graft donor cells, collected 360 days after TCRalphabeta/CD19-depleted stem cell transplant. The receptor comes from a boy younger than two who had a stem cell transplant for Wiskott-Aldrich syndrome, so the T cells may come from the graft donor. CDR3: CASSPDRGPQYF. The DNA for the CDR3 is TGTGCCAGCAGTCCCGACAGGGGTCCGCAGTATTTT.